One sample yielded the 29 T cell receptor beta chains listed below, sequenced in a study of post-analysis software for immune sequencing data (dated by TCRdb to the mid-2010s). No antigen has been identified for these receptors. Library preparation employed PCR. Sequencing instrument: Illumina HiSeq 2500. To reduce PCR and sequencing biases, unique molecular identifiers were incorporated into the TCR beta cDNA libraries. The raw public reads went through TCRdb reprocessing: fastp at Q25, MiXCR clone calling, in-frame beta chains kept. Entries that share a CDR3 protein sequence are merged under the most common genes and DNA. The table for this sample lists 350,000 to 450,000 distinct CDR3 sequences; around a third of them were counted only once. Of the sample, roughly 13% is held by the ten largest clones. What the authors observed across the whole study: Significantly higher frequencies in patients than in controls were found for several TRBV segments, including TRBV5-6, TRBV5-1 and TRBV20-1.

The sequenced sample consisted of blood. The receptors shown here come from a girl aged 10-17 years with multiple sclerosis.

This sequence joins TRBV18 and TRBJ2-7; 7 bases line up with TRBD1. There are 13 residues in the CDR3. V shed 1 base and J 7 bases; nucleotides not matched to a gene: 4. Germline CDR1 and CDR2: KGHSH and LQKENI. CDR3: CASSPQAGGEQYF. The CDR3 DNA follows: TGTGCCAGCTCACCACAGGCAGGGGGAGAGCAGTACTTC.

This clonotype was seen more than once but under ten times. The J gene is TRBJ1-2, the V gene TRBV12-3 or TRBV12-4; D not certain. Trimming took 5 bases from V and 3 from J, leaving 16 bases between them. The CDR3 contains 15 residues. CDR3 bases: TGTGCCAGCAGTCCTAACGGGGAGATAGACTATGGCTACACCTTC. Its protein product is CASSPNGEIDYGYTF.

The genes are TRBV5-1 and TRBJ1-2; TRBD1 agrees at 7 bases. The CDR3 spans 16 residues. Germline V lookup: CDR1 SGHRS, CDR2 YFSETQ. V lost 0 bases, J lost 7 bases, and 12 bases stayed unmatched. The CDR3 nucleotides are TGCGCCAGCAGCTTGGGACAGGGAGCAGGGACGGGTGGCTACACCTTC. It is translated as CASSLGQGAGTGGYTF.

The genes are TRBV18 and TRBJ2-5; possible D gene TRBD2, 6 bases. Trimming took off 2 bases at V and 7 bases at J, with 14 bases between the two ends. The germline CDR1 and CDR2 sequences are KGHSH and LQKENI. The CDR3 spans 14 residues. This CDR3 reads CASSPGTVEGTQYF. As DNA, the CDR3 is TGTGCCAGCTCACCAGGGACGGTGGAGGGGACCCAGTACTTC. The entire variable domain, with the rest obtained from reference TRBV18 and TRBJ2-5, is as follows: NAGVMQNPRHLVRRRGQEARLRCSPMKGHSHVYWYRQLPEEGLKFMVYLQKENIIDESGMPKERFSAEFPKEGPSILRIQQVVRGDSAAYFCASSPGTVEGTQYFGPGTRLLVL.

As for this clonotype: This may come from a read error, since a much larger clone is one base off. The chain links TRBV7-2 to TRBJ2-7; a possible D gene is TRBD1 (7 bases). Germline V CDR1 and CDR2: SGHTA, FQGNSA. CDR3 length: 14 residues. CDR3 DNA sequence: TGTGCCGGCAGCCCACAGGGGAGGCACGTCGAGCAGTACTTC. This codes for CAGSPQGRHVEQYF.

The chain carries TRBV6-6 and TRBJ2-7; 8 bases agree with TRBD1. The V gene end was trimmed by 5 bases and the J gene end by 6 bases; junction bases not matched to a gene: 12. The CDR3 contains 15 residues. In germline, CDR1 is MNHNY, CDR2 SVGAGI (reference sequence). The CDR3 is CASSPLSGTGGEQYF. DNA of the CDR3: TGTGCCAGCAGTCCTCTATCCGGGACAGGAGGCGAGCAGTACTTC.

This clonotype was recorded a few times. This chain joins TRBV29-1 and TRBJ2-6; D tentatively reads TRBD1 or TRBD2 (5 bases each). Germline CDR1 and CDR2: SQVTM and ANQGSEA. The ends were cut back, 5 bases at V and 3 bases at J, with 11 bases in the middle. This CDR3 has 14 amino acids. CDR3: CSVSKGRGANVLTF. The CDR3, as DNA: TGCAGCGTTTCCAAGGGACGTGGGGCCAACGTCCTGACTTTC.

In this sample, this clonotype turned up many times. V usage is TRBV4-1 and J usage is TRBJ2-7; 7 bases line up with TRBD2. This CDR3 is 14 amino acids long. Germline V lookup: CDR1 MGHRA, CDR2 YSYEKL. Trimming cost V 4 bases and J 3 bases; bases outside gene matches: 6. CDR3 loop: CASSPGGKGYEQYF. CDR3 bases: TGCGCCAGCAGCCCGGGAGGTAAGGGCTACGAGCAGTACTTC.

There are many counts of this clonotype. The chain joins TRBV4-1 to TRBJ1-2; D is uncertain. V was shortened by 0 bases and J by 3 bases, with 11 bases between the two germline ends. Germline CDR1 and CDR2: MGHRA and YSYEKL. The CDR3 runs to 15 residues. The chain's CDR3 is CASSQDPEADYGYTF. CDR3 DNA: TGCGCCAGCAGCCAAGATCCTGAGGCTGACTATGGCTACACCTTC.

A few counts support this clonotype. The rearrangement links TRBV10-3 to TRBJ2-7; 9 nucleotides match TRBD2. V shed 5 bases and J 3 bases; nucleotides not matched to a gene: 5. Germline CDR1 is ENHRY and CDR2 is SYGVKD. The CDR3 is 14 amino acids. This chain's CDR3 is CAISSSGEFYEQYF. In nucleotides, the CDR3 is TGTGCCATCAGTTCTAGCGGGGAGTTCTACGAGCAGTACTTC.

This chain links TRBV7-6 with TRBJ1-2; D is unclear. The CDR3 loop spans 15 amino acids. V gave up 1 base and J gave up 8 bases, with 17 bases separating them. In germline, CDR1 is SGHVS, CDR2 FNYEAQ. CDR3 DNA sequence: TGTGCCAGCAGCTTAGGGGAAGGAGGAGATGGGGGCTACACCTTC. Translated: CASSLGEGGDGGYTF.

The genes are TRBV20-1 and TRBJ2-5; D is possibly TRBD2 (6 bases). Trimming removed 1 base at V and 11 bases at J, with 17 bases between. The germline gives CDR1 DFQATT, CDR2 SNEGSKA (reference sequence). The CDR3 is 13 amino acids. The CDR3 here is CSARVGTLGEQYF. CDR3 bases: TGCAGTGCTAGAGTTGGGACTCTGGGTGAGCAGTACTTC.

This clonotype was counted only a few times. This chain connects TRBV27 to TRBJ2-7; D perhaps matches TRBD1 (6 bases). V lost 3 bases and J lost 0, with 9 bases in between. Germline loops: CDR1 MNHEY, CDR2 SMNVEV (reference sequence). This CDR3 has 14 amino acids. The DNA of the CDR3 is TGTGCCAGCAGTTTTTTGACAGGCTCCTACGAGCAGTACTTC. Its protein product is CASSFLTGSYEQYF.

A few counts support this clonotype. The chain uses TRBV29-1 and TRBJ2-5; D perhaps matches TRBD2 (5 bases). CDR3 length: 12 residues. The V and J ends lost 6 bases and 1 base respectively, with 9 bases between them. Germline CDR1 is SQVTM and CDR2 is ANQGSEA. The CDR3 DNA reads as TGCAGCGTGAGTCTAGCCCAAGAGACCCAGTACTTC. Amino acids: CSVSLAQETQYF.

In this sample, this clonotype turned up a few times. V usage is TRBV7-9 and J usage is TRBJ2-7; a weak D match, TRBD1 (5 bases). Per the germline V gene, CDR1 is SEHNR and CDR2 is FQNEAQ (reference sequence). The CDR3 is 17 residues long. V lost 8 bases and J lost 0, with 23 bases in between. The CDR3 protein is CASQLLGGHLTSYEQYF. As DNA, the CDR3 is TGTGCCAGCCAGCTGCTGGGTGGACACCTGACCTCCTACGAGCAGTACTTC.

The rearrangement uses TRBV20-1 and TRBJ2-5; perhaps TRBD2 as D (6 bases). Trimming cost V 5 bases and J 1 base, with 14 bases left between them. The CDR3 consists of 14 residues. From germline, CDR1 is DFQATT and CDR2 SNEGSKA (reference sequence). The CDR3 DNA reads as TGCAGTGCTCCAAATAGGAGGGTCCAAGAGACCCAGTACTTC. Translating it yields CSAPNRRVQETQYF.

This clonotype appeared a few times. J is TRBJ1-2 and V is TRBV12-3 or TRBV12-4, with 9 bases identical to TRBD1. The J segment lost 6 bases and the V segment lost 5 bases, leaving 4 bases of the junction unmatched. This CDR3 has 13 amino acids. CDR3 sequence (DNA): TGTGCCAGCAGTCCGGGGACAGGGCATGGCTACACCTTC. It is translated as CASSPGTGHGYTF.

This clonotype has just a few counts. V is TRBV18 and J is TRBJ2-5; TRBD2 agrees at 11 bases. The length of the CDR3 is 15 residues. Germline loops: CDR1 KGHSH, CDR2 LQKENI. V lost 1 base and J lost 4; bases outside the gene matches: 2. CDR3 loop: CASSPQTSGGETQYF. The CDR3 DNA follows: TGTGCCAGCTCACCACAAACTAGCGGGGGAGAGACCCAGTACTTC.

The chain is built from TRBV7-3 and TRBJ2-5, with TRBD1 identical over 9 bases. From germline, CDR1 is SGHTA and CDR2 FQGTGA. CDR3 length equals 16 residues. V was clipped by 1 base and J by 0 bases; unmatched bases: 3. CDR3 in DNA: TGTGCCAGCAGCTTAAACGGACAGGGGAACCAAGAGACCCAGTACTTC. It translates to CASSLNGQGNQETQYF.

This clonotype was seen more than once but under ten times. This chain links TRBV29-1 with TRBJ1-2, with 8 nucleotides matching TRBD1. There are 14 residues in the CDR3. V dropped 6 bases and J dropped 6; count of bases not matched to a gene: 12. The germline CDR1 and CDR2 sequences are SQVTM and ANQGSEA. CDR3 sequence: CSVVYRTGLDGYTF. CDR3 coding DNA: TGCAGCGTAGTCTACAGGACAGGGTTGGATGGCTACACCTTC.

This clonotype appeared a few times. In DNA, the CDR3 is TGTGCCACCAGCAGAGATTATGGCTACACCTTC. Translated, it gives CATSRDYGYTF. The V call is TRBV15, the J call TRBJ1-2; unclear D gene. The CDR3 has 11 amino acids. The V gene's germline CDR1 is LNHNV and CDR2 YYDKDF (reference sequence). The germline V and J ends were trimmed by 0 bases and 5 bases, with 1 base remaining between them.

This clonotype appeared a few times. The V call is TRBV10-3, the J call TRBJ1-1; no definite D call. The ends were cut back, 8 bases at V and 7 bases at J, with 17 bases in the middle. The CDR3 is 13 residues long. The V gene's germline CDR1 is ENHRY and CDR2 SYGVKD. CDR3 DNA sequence: TGTGCCATCCGCCGAGAGGGTCAGAGTGAAGCTTTCTTT. Its translation: CAIRREGQSEAFF.

This rearrangement joins TRBV29-1 to TRBJ2-3; 7 nucleotides match TRBD2. Germline-derived CDR1 and CDR2 are SQVTM and ANQGSEA. The V and J ends lost 0 bases and 2 bases, in that order; junction bases with no gene match: 5. This CDR3 has 15 residues. The DNA of the CDR3 is TGCAGCGTTGAAGAAGTTGCGGGGGACACAGATACGCAGTATTTT. This sequence encodes CSVEEVAGDTDTQYF.

This chain joins TRBV11-2 and TRBJ2-3; 11 positions match TRBD2. There are 17 residues in the CDR3. CDR1 and CDR2 from the germline V gene are SGHAT and FQNNGV. J lost 0 bases, V lost 3 bases, and 5 bases had no gene match. CDR3 sequence: CASSFRLAGLSTDTQYF. CDR3 bases: TGTGCCAGCAGCTTCCGACTAGCGGGGTTAAGCACAGATACGCAGTATTTT.

This rearrangement joins TRBV6-5 to TRBJ2-5; D is perhaps TRBD1 or TRBD2 (5 bases each). Germline values: CDR1 MNHEY, CDR2 SVGAGI. The CDR3 totals 14 residues. Trimming removed 0 bases from V and 3 bases from J, with 8 bases in between. The CDR3, as DNA: TGTGCCAGCAGTTACTCGGGACGTGAAGAGACCCAGTACTTC. It specifies CASSYSGREETQYF.

The chain joins TRBV4-3 to TRBJ2-5; the match to TRBD2 covers 10 bases. After removal of 1 base from V and 1 base from J, the junction contained 12 bases not matched to a gene. CDR3 length: 19 amino acids. Germline V gene sequence: CDR1 LGHNA, CDR2 YSLEER. CDR3 sequence reads: CASSQGLAGDFWVQETQYF. The CDR3 DNA is TGCGCCAGCAGCCAAGGGCTAGCGGGAGATTTTTGGGTCCAAGAGACCCAGTACTTC.

The V gene is TRBV10-3, the J gene TRBJ2-7, with D tentatively TRBD1 (6 bases). The CDR3 spans 13 residues. The V gene lost 8 bases and the J gene lost 1 base, with 12 bases spanning the gap. In germline, CDR1 is ENHRY, CDR2 SYGVKD. CDR3 protein: CAIGRDMSYEQYF. The CDR3 coding sequence is TGTGCCATCGGTCGGGACATGTCCTACGAGCAGTACTTC.

This clonotype has only one observation. V gene TRBV21-1 combines with J gene TRBJ2-5; the DNA was not used to check the table's D call, TRBD1. TRBV21-1 is labeled a pseudogene. The CDR3 is 16 amino acids. CDR3 protein: CASSPGTPSERETQYF. The CDR3 DNA reads as TGTGCCAGCAGCCCCGGGACACCATCCGAACGGGAGACCCAGTACTTC.

This sequence joins TRBV9 and TRBJ2-7; a possible D gene is TRBD2 (6 bases). Trimming cost V 0 bases and J 5 bases, with 12 bases left between them. Germline-derived CDR1 and CDR2 are SGDLS and YYNGEE. The CDR3 is 14 amino acids. CDR3 nucleotide sequence: TGTGCCAGCAGCGTAGGACTAGTATCCCACGAGCAGTACTTC. Translation gives CASSVGLVSHEQYF.